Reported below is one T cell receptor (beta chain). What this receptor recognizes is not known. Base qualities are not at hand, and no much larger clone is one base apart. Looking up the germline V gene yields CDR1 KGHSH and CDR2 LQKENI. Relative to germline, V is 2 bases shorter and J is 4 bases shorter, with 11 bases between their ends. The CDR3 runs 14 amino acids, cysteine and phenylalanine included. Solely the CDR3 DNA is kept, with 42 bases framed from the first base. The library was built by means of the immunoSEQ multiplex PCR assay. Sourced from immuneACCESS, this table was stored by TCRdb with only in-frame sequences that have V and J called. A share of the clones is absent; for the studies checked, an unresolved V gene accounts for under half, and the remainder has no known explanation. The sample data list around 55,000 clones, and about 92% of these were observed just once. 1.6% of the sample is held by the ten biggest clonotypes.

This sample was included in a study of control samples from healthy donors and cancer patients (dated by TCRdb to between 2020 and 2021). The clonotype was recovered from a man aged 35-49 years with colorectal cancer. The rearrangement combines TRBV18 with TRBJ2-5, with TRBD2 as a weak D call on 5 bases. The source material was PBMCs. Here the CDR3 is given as CASSPAGGGETQYF. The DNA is TGTGCCAGCTCACCAGCGGGCGGAGGAGAGACCCAGTACTTC.